The 29 T cell receptor beta chains in this list originate from one sample, sequenced in a study of blood T cell repertoires in COVID-19. TCRdb keeps only in-frame clones here, not all; method: immunoSEQ multiplex PCR. Of about 400,000 clones in the sample, about 89% were seen once. Sequencing used peripheral blood. The receptors originated from a woman in her 30s with acute or convalescent COVID-19.

This clone was picked up a small number of times. Other DNA sequences of this sample code for an identical CDR3. The CDR3 DNA reads TGTGCCAGCAGCTTAGTCTCTTACGAGCAGTACTTC. The encoded protein is CASSLVSYEQYF. The chain carries TRBV7-9 and TRBJ2-7; D call uncertain. Germline V gene data show CDR1 as SEHNR and CDR2 as FQNEAQ (reference sequence). This CDR3 spans 12 amino acids. The ends were cut back, 1 base at V and 4 bases at J, with 5 bases in the middle.

V usage is TRBV6-5 and J usage is TRBJ1-3, with no clear D. Germline lookup yields CDR1 MNHEY and CDR2 SVGAGI. V dropped 4 bases and J dropped 3 bases, with 7 bases sitting between them. This CDR3 comprises 13 residues. CDR3 amino acids: CASSFSLGNTIYF. The CDR3 coding sequence is TGTGCCAGCAGTTTTTCCCTTGGAAACACCATATATTTT.

The chain recombines TRBV2 with TRBJ2-3; 9 bases are a match to TRBD1. CDR1 and CDR2 from the germline V gene are SNHLY and FYNNEI. This CDR3 comprises 12 residues. V lost 4 bases to trimming and J lost 14 bases; unmatched junction nucleotides: 7. CDR3 bases: TGTGCCAGCAGTGTTGTAGGACAGGGGCCGTATTTT. As protein: CASSVVGQGPYF.

The V call is TRBV5-5, the J call TRBJ2-2; TRBD1 matches at 7 bases. V shed 7 bases, J shed 5 bases, and the junction held 11 bases outside the gene matches. CDR3 size: 15 residues. Germline V gene sequence: CDR1 SGHKS, CDR2 YYEKEE (reference sequence). CDR3 nucleotides: TGTGCCAGCGGTACCCAGACAGGGTGGACCGGGGAGCTGTTTTTT. This gives the protein CASGTQTGWTGELFF.

V usage is TRBV6-4 and J usage is TRBJ2-2, with D possibly being TRBD2 (5 bases). The CDR3 is made up of 16 amino acids. Trimming pared 5 bases from V and 0 bases from J, leaving 13 bases between. Germline lookup yields CDR1 MRHNA and CDR2 SNTAGT. CDR3 sequence (DNA): TGTGCCAGCAGTACTAGGCAGACCGCGAACACCGGGGAGCTGTTTTTT. It specifies CASSTRQTANTGELFF.

This sequence joins TRBV11-2 and TRBJ1-1; unclear D gene. Germline V gene sequence: CDR1 SGHAT, CDR2 FQNNGV. Trimming removed 7 bases at V and 1 base at J, with 16 bases between. The CDR3 has 15 amino acids. This chain's CDR3 is CASTKWAVENTEAFF. The CDR3, as DNA: TGTGCCAGCACTAAATGGGCAGTCGAGAACACTGAAGCTTTCTTT.

V is TRBV3-1 (or the pseudogene TRBV3-2) and J is TRBJ1-4; D may be TRBD1 (6 bases). The germline V and J ends were trimmed by 4 bases and 3 bases, with 15 bases remaining between them. This CDR3 has 16 residues. Germline CDR1 LGHDT, CDR2 YNNKEL (reference sequence). CDR3 coding DNA: TGTGCCAGCAGCCCAACCTTACAGGGTGCTAATGAAAAACTGTTTTTT. This codes for CASSPTLQGANEKLFF.

V gene TRBV20-1 combines with J gene TRBJ1-2; unclear D gene. Germline V gene data show CDR1 as DFQATT and CDR2 as SNEGSKA (reference sequence). The V gene lost 3 bases and the J gene lost 7 bases, with 12 bases spanning the gap. The CDR3 length is 12 residues. CDR3 nucleotides: TGCAGTGCTAGTGCAGAGAGGGTTGGCTACACCTTC. Its translation: CSASAERVGYTF.

The count of this clone is one. The chain employs TRBV19 and TRBJ2-1; D may be TRBD1 (6 bases). Trimming removed 4 bases at V and 4 bases at J, with 20 bases between. CDR3 length: 17 amino acids. Germline V gene lookup returns CDR1 LNHDA and CDR2 SQIVND (reference sequence). The CDR3 DNA follows: TGTGCCAGTAGTACCGACCATACAGACAGGTTGTACAATGAGCAGTTCTTC. Protein: CASSTDHTDRLYNEQFF.

The rearrangement uses TRBV4-1 and TRBJ1-3; D is possibly TRBD1 (6 bases). Deletions cut 0 bases from V and 0 bases from J, with 9 bases between. CDR3 length: 16 residues. Per the germline V gene, CDR1 is MGHRA and CDR2 is YSYEKL. CDR3 amino acids: CASSQDVGASGNTIYF. Here the CDR3 DNA reads TGCGCCAGCAGCCAAGATGTGGGGGCCTCTGGAAACACCATATATTTT.

In its sample, this clone was seen a few times. The J gene is TRBJ1-2, the V gene TRBV5-1, with 9 nucleotides matching TRBD1. J gave up 8 bases and V 3 bases, and 11 bases lay outside the gene matches. Germline lookup yields CDR1 SGHRS and CDR2 YFSETQ. There are 15 residues in the CDR3. This CDR3 reads CASSWGDRADRGYTF. In DNA, the CDR3 is TGCGCCAGCAGCTGGGGGGACAGGGCGGATAGAGGCTACACCTTC.

The chain is built from TRBV25-1 and TRBJ1-1; D perhaps matches TRBD1 (5 bases). Looked up from germline, CDR1 is MGHDK and CDR2 is SYGVNS. Between the trimmed V and J ends, which lost 2 bases and 9 bases, there was a span of 16 bases. The CDR3 loop spans 14 amino acids. The CDR3 region has the DNA TGTGCCAGCAGTGAAACCGGGCTGACAGTCAAAGCTTTCTTT. Protein product: CASSETGLTVKAFF. Full variable domain (outside the CDR3, taken from reference TRBV25-1 and TRBJ1-1): EADIYQTPRYLVIGTGKKITLECSQTMGHDKMYWYQQDPGMELHLIHYSYGVNSTEKGDLSSESTVSRIRTEHFPLTLESARPSHTSQYLCASSETGLTVKAFFGQGTRLTVV.

CDR3 region: CASSFEGGAFF. CDR3 sequence (DNA): TGTGCCAGCAGTTTTGAAGGCGGAGCTTTCTTT. V and J are TRBV28 and TRBJ1-1; D unresolved. Trimming took off 3 bases at V and 10 bases at J, with 9 bases between the two ends. The CDR3 length is 11 residues. Germline CDR1 is MDHEN and CDR2 is SYDVKM. Full variable domain (missing parts from reference TRBV28 and TRBJ1-1): DVKVTQSSRYLVKRTGEKVFLECVQDMDHENMFWYRQDPGLGLRLIYFSYDVKMKEKGDIPEGYSVSREKKERFSLILESASTNQTSMYLCASSFEGGAFFGQGTRLTVV.

The chain couples TRBV9 to TRBJ2-7, with D possibly matching TRBD2 (6 bases). Germline V CDR1 and CDR2: SGDLS, YYNGEE. The CDR3 length is 13 residues. V lost 0 bases and J lost 6, with 10 bases in between. CDR3: CASSVVTGSEQYF. The CDR3 coding sequence is TGTGCCAGCAGCGTAGTTACCGGGAGCGAGCAGTACTTC.

This chain joins TRBV6-1 and TRBJ1-6; 7 bases line up with TRBD1. V gave up 3 bases and J gave up 8 bases; unmatched junction bases: 7. This CDR3 comprises 15 residues. The V gene's germline CDR1 is MNHNS and CDR2 SASEGT. The DNA for the CDR3 is TGTGCCAGCAGTGAGGGACAGCTTTTCCATTCACCCCTCCACTTT. This encodes CASSEGQLFHSPLHF.

This chain links TRBV6-5 with TRBJ1-4; a weak D match, TRBD1 (6 bases). The length of the CDR3 is 15 residues. The germline CDR1 and CDR2 sequences are MNHEY and SVGAGI. V was clipped by 2 bases and J by 8 bases, with 15 bases between them. The CDR3 loop reads CASSYTDTRGEKLFF. In DNA form, the CDR3 reads TGTGCCAGCAGTTACACGGACACCAGGGGAGAAAAACTGTTTTTT.

This clone was found a few times. The chain joins TRBV5-4 to TRBJ2-1; 9 bases align to TRBD1. Trimming took 5 bases from V and 0 from J; bases not matched to a gene: 3. The CDR3 runs 15 residues. Per germline, CDR1 SGHNT and CDR2 YYREEE (reference sequence). The CDR3 spells CASRSGQGSYNEQFF. The CDR3 nucleotides are TGTGCCAGCAGGTCGGGACAGGGCTCCTACAATGAGCAGTTCTTC.

The chain links TRBV7-9 to TRBJ2-7, with a weak D call TRBD2 (6 bases). The V gene lost 5 bases and the J gene lost 4 bases, with 9 bases spanning the gap. Germline CDR1 reads SEHNR; CDR2 reads FQNEAQ (reference sequence). This CDR3 region has 12 residues. The CDR3 sequence is CASSQGTYEQYF. The CDR3, as DNA: TGTGCCAGCAGCCAAGGGACTTACGAGCAGTACTTC.

With regard to this clone: The identical CDR3 is also encoded by other nucleotide sequences in the sample. The chain combines TRBV3-1 (or the pseudogene TRBV3-2) with TRBJ1-2; weak D call: TRBD1 (5 bases). The germline V and J ends were trimmed by 0 bases and 4 bases, with 6 bases remaining between them. This CDR3 has 13 residues. Germline loops: CDR1 LGHDT, CDR2 YNNKEL (reference sequence). The CDR3 protein is CASSQDRGYGYTF. The DNA for the CDR3 is TGTGCCAGCAGCCAAGATAGGGGCTATGGCTACACCTTC.

The chain employs TRBV6-5 and TRBJ1-4; D may be TRBD1 (6 bases). V lost 6 bases to trimming and J lost 5 bases, with 16 bases between them. The CDR3 has 15 residues. The germline V gene has CDR1 MNHEY and CDR2 SVGAGI. CDR3 DNA: TGTGCCAGCAGCCTCAGGGGCAGCCCAAATGAAAAACTGTTTTTT. Protein: CASSLRGSPNEKLFF.

The rearrangement uses TRBV7-3 and TRBJ2-3; D is unresolved. CDR3 size: 13 residues. Germline-derived CDR1 and CDR2 are SGHTA and FQGTGA. V lost 4 bases and J 2 bases, leaving 7 bases between the germline ends. The chain's CDR3 is CASSSFVTDTQYF. In DNA form, the CDR3 reads TGTGCCAGCAGCTCCTTCGTCACAGATACGCAGTATTTT.

The CDR3 sequence is CASSKGEEERMLANTGELFF. The CDR3 nucleotides read TGTGCCAGCAGCAAAGGGGAGGAAGAAAGAATGCTAGCGAACACCGGGGAGCTGTTTTTT. The rearrangement joins TRBV21-1 to TRBJ2-2; the D call TRBD2 from the table was never checked on the DNA. TRBV21-1 is annotated as a pseudogene. CDR3 length equals 20 residues.

This rearrangement joins TRBV5-1 to TRBJ2-2; no reliable D call. Trimming stripped 3 bases from V and 4 bases from J, with 16 bases between. Germline CDR1 SGHRS, CDR2 YFSETQ. The CDR3 contains 16 residues. The CDR3 DNA reads as TGCGCCAGCAGCTCGAACCCCCACCCGGTCACCGGGGAGCTGTTTTTT. Translated: CASSSNPHPVTGELFF. Using reference TRBV5-1 and TRBJ2-2 for the parts outside the CDR3, the full variable domain is KAGVTQTPRYLIKTRGQQVTLSCSPISGHRSVSWYQQTPGQGLQFLFEYFSETQRNKGNFPGRFSGRQFSNSRSEMNVSTLELGDSALYLCASSSNPHPVTGELFFGEGSRLTVL.

The rearrangement links TRBV30 to TRBJ1-2; D ambiguous. The CDR3 is made up of 12 amino acids. Per the germline V gene, CDR1 is GTSNPN and CDR2 is SVGIG (reference sequence). The germline V and J ends were trimmed by 3 bases and 4 bases, with 9 bases remaining between them. The CDR3, as DNA: TGTGCCTGGAGGGGAGCGCTCTATGGCTACACCTTC. It translates to CAWRGALYGYTF.

The rearrangement joins TRBV6-5 to TRBJ1-5; D ambiguous. Trimming left V 5 bases short and J 0 bases short, with 8 bases between. Germline CDR1 is MNHEY and CDR2 is SVGAGI. This CDR3 spans 14 amino acids. Here the CDR3 reads CASSPVYSNQPQHF. The CDR3 DNA reads TGTGCCAGCAGTCCGGTATATAGCAATCAGCCCCAGCATTTT.

The rearrangement joins TRBV5-6 to TRBJ2-7; possibly TRBD2 for D (6 bases). Trimming took 4 bases from V and 5 from J, leaving 10 bases between them. Germline loops: CDR1 SGHDT, CDR2 YYEEEE. This CDR3 contains 12 residues. CDR3 nucleotides: TGTGCCAGCAGCCTATGGAGGGACGAGCAGTACTTC. This codes for CASSLWRDEQYF.

As for this clone: The sample carries other DNA sequences with the same CDR3. The CDR3 coding sequence is TGTGCCAGTAGTATAGACCGAGAGACCCAGTACTTC. This gives the protein CASSIDRETQYF. The chain links TRBV19 to TRBJ2-5; no firm D call. The CDR3 is made up of 12 amino acids. Germline V gene data show CDR1 as LNHDA and CDR2 as SQIVND (reference sequence). Trimming left V 0 bases short and J 4 bases short, with 3 bases between.

V is TRBV18 and J is TRBJ2-7; 7 bases are a match to TRBD1. This CDR3 comprises 14 residues. Germline V CDR1 and CDR2: KGHSH, LQKENI. The ends lost 5 bases at V and 4 bases at J; junction bases unmatched: 8. Written as DNA, the CDR3 is TGTGCCAGCTCATCCGGGACAGTCGAATACGAGCAGTACTTC. It encodes CASSSGTVEYEQYF.

The J gene is TRBJ2-3, the V gene TRBV10-3, with D possibly matching TRBD2 (5 bases). CDR1 and CDR2 (germline): ENHRY, SYGVKD. This CDR3 is 14 amino acids long. Trimming shortened V by 7 bases and J by 5 bases, and 16 bases separated the two germline ends. The CDR3 sequence: CAINSEGEVDTQYF. CDR3 DNA sequence: TGTGCCATCAACTCTGAGGGCGAGGTAGATACGCAGTATTTT.